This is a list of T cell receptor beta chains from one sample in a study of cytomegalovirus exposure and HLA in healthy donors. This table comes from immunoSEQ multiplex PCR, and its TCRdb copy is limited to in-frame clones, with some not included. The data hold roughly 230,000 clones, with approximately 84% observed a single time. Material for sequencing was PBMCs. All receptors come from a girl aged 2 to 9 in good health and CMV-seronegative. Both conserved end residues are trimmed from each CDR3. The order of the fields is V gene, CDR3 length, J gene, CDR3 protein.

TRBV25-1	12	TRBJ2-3	ASSEPGAGDTQY
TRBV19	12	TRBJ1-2	ASSTDTGMWGYT
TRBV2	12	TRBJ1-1	ASSNGGIYTEAF
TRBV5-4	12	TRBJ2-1	ASSSGQQVNEQF
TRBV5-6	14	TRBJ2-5	ASRPGFGAGVKTQY
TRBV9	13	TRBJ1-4	ASSVGVATNEKLF
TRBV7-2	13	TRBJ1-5	ASSLDSDRYQPQH
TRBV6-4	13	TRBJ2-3	ASSDTGHFTDTQY
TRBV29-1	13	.	SVEEGRTGTYEQY
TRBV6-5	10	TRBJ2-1	ASSGRGYEQF
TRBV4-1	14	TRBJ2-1	ASVPTQQGAFNEQF
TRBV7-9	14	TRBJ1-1	ASRLLGQGRFHEAF
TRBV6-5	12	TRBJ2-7	ASRLRDRVYEQY
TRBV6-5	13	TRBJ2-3	ASRDHSASTDTQY
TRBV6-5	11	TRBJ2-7	ASSRGQSYEQY
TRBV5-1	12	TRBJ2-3	ASSSTGSTDTQY
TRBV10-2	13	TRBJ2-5	ASIRGFHRSETQY
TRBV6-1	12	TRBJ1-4	ASSTTGTGEKLF
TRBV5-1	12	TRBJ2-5	ASSGRDFKETQY
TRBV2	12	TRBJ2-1	ASSEVGPVNEQF
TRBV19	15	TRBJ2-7	ASSSLGTSGRAYEQY
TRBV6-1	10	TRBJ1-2	ASTGRLRGYT
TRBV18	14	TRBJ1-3	ASSPGDRETGNTIY
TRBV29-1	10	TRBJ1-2	SARQDSYGYT
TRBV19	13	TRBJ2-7	ASSIVAFSSYEQY
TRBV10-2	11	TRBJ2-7	ASTSGDLGEQY
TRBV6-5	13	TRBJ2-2	ASSYRLADTGELF
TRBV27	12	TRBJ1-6	ASSPGGASSPLH
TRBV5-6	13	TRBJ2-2	ASSPSPGLTGELF
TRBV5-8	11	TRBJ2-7	ASGDRGTYEQY
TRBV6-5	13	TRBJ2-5	ASSYSLAYQETQY
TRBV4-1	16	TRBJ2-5	ASSQAVSPTGERETQY
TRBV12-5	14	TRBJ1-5	ASGFRGQHPNQPQH
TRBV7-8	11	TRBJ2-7	ASSLAREYEQY
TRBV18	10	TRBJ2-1	ASSPDSNEQF
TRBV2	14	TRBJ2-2	ASSGGQGVFTGELF
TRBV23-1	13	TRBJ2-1	ASSPADRDYNEQF
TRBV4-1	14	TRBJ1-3	ASSQEGTGSRNTIY
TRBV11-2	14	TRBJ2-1	ASSSLSGGPYNEQF
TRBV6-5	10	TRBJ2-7	ASSSRPYEQY
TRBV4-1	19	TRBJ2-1	ASSPHWGVAGASYSYNEQF
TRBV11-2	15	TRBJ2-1	ASSRQILAAPGNEQF
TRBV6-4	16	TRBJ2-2	ASRGGRTSGCNTGELF
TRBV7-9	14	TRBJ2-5	SSSRSPGGAGETQY
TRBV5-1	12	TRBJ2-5	ASSTSLYQETQY
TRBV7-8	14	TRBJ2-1	ASSSPETSGDNEQF
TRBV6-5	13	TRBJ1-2	ASTRVARLSYGYT
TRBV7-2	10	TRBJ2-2	ASSFEVGELF
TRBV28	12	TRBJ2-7	ASRYSLRSYEQY
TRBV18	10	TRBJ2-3	ASSPARDTQY
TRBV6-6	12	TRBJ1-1	ASTPRGFGDEAF
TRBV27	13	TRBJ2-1	ASSLREGPYNEQF
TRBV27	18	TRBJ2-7	ASRRRLDRLTRLAAYEQY
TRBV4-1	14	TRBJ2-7	ASSARLAGGSREQY